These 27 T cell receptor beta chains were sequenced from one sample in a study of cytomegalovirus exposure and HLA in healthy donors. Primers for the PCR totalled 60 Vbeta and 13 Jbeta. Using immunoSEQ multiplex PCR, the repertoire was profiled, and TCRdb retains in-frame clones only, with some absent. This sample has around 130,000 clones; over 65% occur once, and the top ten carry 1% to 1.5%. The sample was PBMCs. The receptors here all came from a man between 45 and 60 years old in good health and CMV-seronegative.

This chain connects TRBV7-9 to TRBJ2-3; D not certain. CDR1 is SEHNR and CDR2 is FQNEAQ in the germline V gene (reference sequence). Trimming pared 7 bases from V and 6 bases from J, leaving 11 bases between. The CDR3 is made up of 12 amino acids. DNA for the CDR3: TGTGCCAGCACCTCGGAGTTTGATACGCAGTATTTT. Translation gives CASTSEFDTQYF.

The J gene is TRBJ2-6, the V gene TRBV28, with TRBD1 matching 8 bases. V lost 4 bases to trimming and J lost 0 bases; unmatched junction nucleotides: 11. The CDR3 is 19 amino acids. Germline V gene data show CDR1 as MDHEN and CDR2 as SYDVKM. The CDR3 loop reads CASSSFTGTGSSGANVLTF. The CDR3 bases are TGTGCCAGCAGTTCGTTCACCGGGACAGGCTCCTCTGGGGCCAACGTCCTGACTTTC.

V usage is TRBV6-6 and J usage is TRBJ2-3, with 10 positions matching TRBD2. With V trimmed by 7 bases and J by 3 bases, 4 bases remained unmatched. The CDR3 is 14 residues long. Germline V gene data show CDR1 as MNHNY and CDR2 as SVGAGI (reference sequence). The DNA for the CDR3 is TGTGCCAGCACCGATAGCGGGAGGACAGATACGCAGTATTTT. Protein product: CASTDSGRTDTQYF.

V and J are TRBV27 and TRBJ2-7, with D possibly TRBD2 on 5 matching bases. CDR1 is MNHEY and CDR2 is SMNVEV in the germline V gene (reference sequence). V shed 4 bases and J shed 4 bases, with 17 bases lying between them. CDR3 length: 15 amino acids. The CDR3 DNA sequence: TGTGCCAGCAGTTCCGCGAGAACTAGTTGGTACGAGCAGTACTTC. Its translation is CASSSARTSWYEQYF.

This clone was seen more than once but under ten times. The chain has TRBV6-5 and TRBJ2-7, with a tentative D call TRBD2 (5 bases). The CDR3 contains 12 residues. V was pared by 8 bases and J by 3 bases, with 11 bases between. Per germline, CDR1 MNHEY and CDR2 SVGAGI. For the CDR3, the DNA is TGTGCCAGCGCAAGAGGAGGCTACGAGCAGTACTTC. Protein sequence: CASARGGYEQYF.

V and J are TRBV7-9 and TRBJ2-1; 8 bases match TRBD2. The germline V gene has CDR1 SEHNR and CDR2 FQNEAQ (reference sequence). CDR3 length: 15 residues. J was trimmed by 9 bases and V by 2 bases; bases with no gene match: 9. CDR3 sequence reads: CASSLITGGGGEQFF. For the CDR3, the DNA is TGTGCCAGCAGCTTAATTACGGGAGGGGGAGGTGAGCAGTTCTTC.

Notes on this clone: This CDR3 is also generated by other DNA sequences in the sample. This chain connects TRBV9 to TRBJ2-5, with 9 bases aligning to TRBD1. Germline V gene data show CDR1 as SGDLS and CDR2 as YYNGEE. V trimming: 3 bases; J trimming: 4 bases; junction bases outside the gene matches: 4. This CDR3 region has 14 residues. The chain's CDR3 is CASSATTGGETQYF. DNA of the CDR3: TGTGCCAGCAGCGCGACGACAGGGGGAGAGACCCAGTACTTC.

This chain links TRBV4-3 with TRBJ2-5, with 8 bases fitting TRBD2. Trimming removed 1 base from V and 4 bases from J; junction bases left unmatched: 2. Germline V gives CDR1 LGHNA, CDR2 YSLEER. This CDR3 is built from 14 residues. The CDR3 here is CASSQGRGGETQYF. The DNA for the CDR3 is TGCGCCAGCAGCCAAGGTCGGGGGGGAGAGACCCAGTACTTC.

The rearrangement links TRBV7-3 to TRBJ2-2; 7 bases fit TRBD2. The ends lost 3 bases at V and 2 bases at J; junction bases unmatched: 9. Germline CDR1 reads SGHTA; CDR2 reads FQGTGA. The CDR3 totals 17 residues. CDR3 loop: CASSLRPLADNTGELFF. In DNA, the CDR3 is TGTGCCAGCAGCTTGCGCCCCCTAGCGGACAACACCGGGGAGCTGTTTTTT.

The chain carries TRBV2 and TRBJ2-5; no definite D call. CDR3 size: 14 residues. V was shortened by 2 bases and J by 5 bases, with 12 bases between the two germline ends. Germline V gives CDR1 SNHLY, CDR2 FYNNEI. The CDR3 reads CASSESGVGETQYF. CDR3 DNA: TGTGCCAGCAGTGAATCCGGAGTCGGGGAGACCCAGTACTTC.

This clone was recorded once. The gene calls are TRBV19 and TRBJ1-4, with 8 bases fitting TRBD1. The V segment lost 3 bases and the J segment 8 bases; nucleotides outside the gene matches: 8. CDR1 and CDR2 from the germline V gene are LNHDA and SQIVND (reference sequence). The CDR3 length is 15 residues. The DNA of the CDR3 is TGTGCCAGTAGTATCGGACAGGGCCGGGCGGAAAAACTGTTTTTT. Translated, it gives CASSIGQGRAEKLFF. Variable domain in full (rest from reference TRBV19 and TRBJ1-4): DGGITQSPKYLFRKEGQNVTLSCEQNLNHDAMYWYRQDPGQGLRLIYYSQIVNDFQKGDIAEGYSVSREKKESFPLTVTSAQKNPTAFYLCASSIGQGRAEKLFFGSGTQLSVL.

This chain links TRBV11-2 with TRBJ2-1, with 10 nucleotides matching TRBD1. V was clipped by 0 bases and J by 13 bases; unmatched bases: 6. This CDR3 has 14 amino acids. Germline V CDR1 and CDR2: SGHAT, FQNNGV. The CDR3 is CASSLDNGDRGQFF. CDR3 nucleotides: TGTGCCAGCAGCTTAGATAATGGGGACAGGGGACAGTTCTTC.

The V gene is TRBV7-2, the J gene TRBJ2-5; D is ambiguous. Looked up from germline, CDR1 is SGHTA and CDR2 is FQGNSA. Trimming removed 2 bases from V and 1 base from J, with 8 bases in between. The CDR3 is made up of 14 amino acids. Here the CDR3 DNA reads TGTGCCAGCAGCTTATCCCACAGCCAAGAGACCCAGTACTTC. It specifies CASSLSHSQETQYF.

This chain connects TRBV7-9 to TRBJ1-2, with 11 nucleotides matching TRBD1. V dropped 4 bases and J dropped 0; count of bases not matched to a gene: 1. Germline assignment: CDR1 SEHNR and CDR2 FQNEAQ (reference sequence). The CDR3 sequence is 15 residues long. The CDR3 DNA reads TGTGCCAGCAGCTCGGACAGGGGGCCTAACTATGGCTACACCTTC. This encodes CASSSDRGPNYGYTF.

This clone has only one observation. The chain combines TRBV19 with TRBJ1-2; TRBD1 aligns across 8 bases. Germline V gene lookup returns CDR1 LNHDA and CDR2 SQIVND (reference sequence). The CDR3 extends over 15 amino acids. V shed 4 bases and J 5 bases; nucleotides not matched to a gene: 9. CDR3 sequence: CASSTDRGYGYGYTF. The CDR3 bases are TGTGCCAGTAGTACCGACAGGGGTTATGGATATGGCTACACCTTC.

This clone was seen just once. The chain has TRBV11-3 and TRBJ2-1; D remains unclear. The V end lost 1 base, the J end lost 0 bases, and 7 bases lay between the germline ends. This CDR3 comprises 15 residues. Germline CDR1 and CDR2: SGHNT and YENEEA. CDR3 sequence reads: CASSLGLRSYNEQFF. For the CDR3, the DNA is TGTGCCAGCAGCTTAGGGCTTCGCTCCTACAATGAGCAGTTCTTC. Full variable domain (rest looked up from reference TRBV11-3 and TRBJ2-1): EAGVVQSPRYKIIEKKQPVAFWCNPISGHNTLYWYLQNLGQGPELLIRYENEEAVDDSQLPKDRFSAERLKGVDSTLKIQPAELGDSAVYLCASSLGLRSYNEQFFGPGTRLTVL.

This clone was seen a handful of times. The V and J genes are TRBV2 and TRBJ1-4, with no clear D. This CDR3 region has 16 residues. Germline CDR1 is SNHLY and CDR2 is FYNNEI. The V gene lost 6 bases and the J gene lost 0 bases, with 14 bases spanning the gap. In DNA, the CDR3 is TGTGCCAGCAGGGCCGGGAGGCGTGCAACTAATGAAAAACTGTTTTTT. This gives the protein CASRAGRRATNEKLFF.

The CDR3 nucleotides are TGCGCCAGCAGGATACGGGCTAGCGGGACGGCAGATACGCAGTATTTT. Translated: CASRIRASGTADTQYF. The rearrangement uses TRBV5-1 and TRBJ2-3; TRBD2 agrees at 9 bases. The germline V gene has CDR1 SGHRS and CDR2 YFSETQ. This CDR3 spans 16 amino acids. V lost 5 bases to trimming and J lost 4 bases; unmatched junction nucleotides: 11. Full variable domain (missing parts from reference TRBV5-1 and TRBJ2-3): KAGVTQTPRYLIKTRGQQVTLSCSPISGHRSVSWYQQTPGQGLQFLFEYFSETQRNKGNFPGRFSGRQFSNSRSEMNVSTLELGDSALYLCASRIRASGTADTQYFGPGTRLTVL.

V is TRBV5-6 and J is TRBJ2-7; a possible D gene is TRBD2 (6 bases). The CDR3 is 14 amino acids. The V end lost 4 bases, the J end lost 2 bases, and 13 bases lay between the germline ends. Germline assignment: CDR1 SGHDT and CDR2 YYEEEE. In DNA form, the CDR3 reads TGTGCCAGCAGCGTTGGGACTGCTACCTACGAGCAGTACTTC. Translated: CASSVGTATYEQYF.

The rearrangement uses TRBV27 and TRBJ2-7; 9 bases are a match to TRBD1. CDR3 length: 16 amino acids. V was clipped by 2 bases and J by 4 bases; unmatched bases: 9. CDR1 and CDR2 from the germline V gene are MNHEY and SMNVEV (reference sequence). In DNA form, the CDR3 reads TGTGCCAGCAGTTTAAAGTTTTCCGGGACAGGGTACGAGCAGTACTTC. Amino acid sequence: CASSLKFSGTGYEQYF.

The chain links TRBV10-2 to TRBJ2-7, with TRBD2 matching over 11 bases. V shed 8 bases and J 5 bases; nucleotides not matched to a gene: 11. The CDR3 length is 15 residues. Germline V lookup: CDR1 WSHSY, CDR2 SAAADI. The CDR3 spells CASRQISGRVHEQYF. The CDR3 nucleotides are TGCGCCAGCCGCCAGATTAGCGGGAGGGTCCACGAGCAGTACTTC.

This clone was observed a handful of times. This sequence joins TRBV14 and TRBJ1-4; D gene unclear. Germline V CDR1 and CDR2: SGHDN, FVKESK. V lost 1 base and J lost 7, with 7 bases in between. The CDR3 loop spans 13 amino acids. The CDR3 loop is CASSQGAVEKLFF. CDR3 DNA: TGTGCCAGCAGCCAAGGGGCCGTTGAAAAACTGTTTTTT.

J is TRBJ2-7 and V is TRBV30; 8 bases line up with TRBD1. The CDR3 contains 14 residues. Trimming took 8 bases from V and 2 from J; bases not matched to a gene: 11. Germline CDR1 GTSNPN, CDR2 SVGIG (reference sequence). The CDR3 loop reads CAARQGLMAYEQYF. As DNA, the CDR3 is TGTGCCGCCCGACAGGGGTTGATGGCCTACGAGCAGTACTTC.

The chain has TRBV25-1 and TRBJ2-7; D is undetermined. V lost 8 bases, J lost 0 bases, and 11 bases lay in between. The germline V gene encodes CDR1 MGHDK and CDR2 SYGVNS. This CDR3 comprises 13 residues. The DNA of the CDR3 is TGTGCCAGCGGGCAGTCGACCTCCTACGAGCAGTACTTC. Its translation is CASGQSTSYEQYF.

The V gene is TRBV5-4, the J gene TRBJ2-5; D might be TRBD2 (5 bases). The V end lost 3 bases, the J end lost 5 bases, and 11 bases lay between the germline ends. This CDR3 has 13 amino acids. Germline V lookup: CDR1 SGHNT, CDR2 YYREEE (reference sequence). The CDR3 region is CASSSQLGETQYF. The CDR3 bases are TGTGCCAGCAGCTCTCAACTAGGGGAGACCCAGTACTTC.

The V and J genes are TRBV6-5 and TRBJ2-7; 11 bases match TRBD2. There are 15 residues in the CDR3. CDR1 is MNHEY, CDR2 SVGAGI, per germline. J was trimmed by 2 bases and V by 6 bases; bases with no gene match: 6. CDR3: CASRKGTSGAYEQYF. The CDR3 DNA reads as TGTGCCAGCAGGAAAGGGACTAGCGGCGCCTACGAGCAGTACTTC.

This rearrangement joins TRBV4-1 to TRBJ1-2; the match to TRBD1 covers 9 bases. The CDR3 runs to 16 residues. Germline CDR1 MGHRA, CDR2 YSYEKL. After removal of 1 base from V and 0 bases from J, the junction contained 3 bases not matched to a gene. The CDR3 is CASSQVQGATNYGYTF. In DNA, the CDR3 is TGCGCCAGCAGCCAAGTACAGGGGGCAACTAACTATGGCTACACCTTC.